The 20 T cell receptor beta chains below all came from one sample that was sequenced in a study of cytomegalovirus exposure and HLA in healthy donors. Vbeta (60) and Jbeta (13) primers were used in the PCR. The method was immunoSEQ multiplex PCR; TCRdb's version includes in-frame clones alone and lacks a portion of them. The sample includes roughly 110,000 clones, around three quarters of them seen just once. Sequences were obtained from PBMCs. Receptor source: a woman between 18 and 29 years old in good health and CMV-seropositive.

In this sample, this clone turned up a few times. This chain uses TRBV30 with TRBJ1-3; perhaps TRBD1 as D (6 bases). Trimming left V 3 bases short and J 5 bases short, with 17 bases between. This CDR3 has 15 residues. CDR1 and CDR2 (germline): GTSNPN, SVGIG (reference sequence). CDR3 nucleotides: TGTGCCTGGAGGGCGTTTAAAGGGGGAAGAAACACCATATATTTT. Residues: CAWRAFKGGRNTIYF.

The V and J genes are TRBV13 and TRBJ2-4; 7 nucleotides line up with TRBD1. The CDR3 length is 17 residues. Germline V gives CDR1 PRHDT, CDR2 FYEKMQ (reference sequence). The junction had 15 bases not matched to a gene; V was cut back by 7 bases and J by 3 bases. CDR3 nucleotides: TGTGCCAGCACCGCCCGGGGCAGGGGGTTCGTCAAAAACATTCAGTACTTC. Encoded protein: CASTARGRGFVKNIQYF. Combining the CDR3 with reference TRBV13 and TRBJ2-4 gives the whole variable domain AAGVIQSPRHLIKEKRETATLKCYPIPRHDTVYWYQQGPGQDPQFLISFYEKMQSDKGSIPDRFSAQQFSDYHSELNMSSLELGDSALYFCASTARGRGFVKNIQYFGAGTRLSVL.

This clone was seen a handful of times. V gene TRBV28 combines with J gene TRBJ1-2; D remains ambiguous. Germline lookup yields CDR1 MDHEN and CDR2 SYDVKM. Trimming took 3 bases from V and 5 from J, leaving 10 bases between them. CDR3 size: 13 residues. CDR3: CASSFSYSYGYTF. In DNA, the CDR3 is TGTGCCAGCAGTTTCTCATACAGTTATGGCTACACCTTC.

The chain employs TRBV11-2 and TRBJ1-1; D is possibly TRBD1 (5 bases). This CDR3 is 13 amino acids long. V was trimmed by 5 bases and J by 4 bases, leaving 11 bases between them. Germline V gene data show CDR1 as SGHAT and CDR2 as FQNNGV. The CDR3 sequence: CASSPARGTEAFF. Here the CDR3 DNA reads TGTGCCAGCAGCCCCGCTAGGGGCACTGAAGCTTTCTTT.

This clone was counted once. The chain uses TRBV7-9 and TRBJ1-1, with D possibly being TRBD1 (6 bases). Trimming left V 7 bases short and J 0 bases short, with 15 bases between. The CDR3 covers 15 residues. Germline CDR1 is SEHNR and CDR2 is FQNEAQ (reference sequence). CDR3 sequence: CASTVGDNMNTEAFF. DNA of the CDR3: TGTGCCAGCACGGTCGGGGACAACATGAACACTGAAGCTTTCTTT.

The CDR3 is CAWSTTGSNQPQHF. Here the CDR3 DNA reads TGTGCCTGGAGTACGACAGGAAGCAATCAGCCCCAGCATTTT. This rearrangement joins TRBV30 to TRBJ1-5; weak D call: TRBD1 (6 bases). The CDR3 is made up of 14 amino acids. V lost 2 bases to trimming and J lost 1 base, with 9 bases between them. The germline gives CDR1 GTSNPN, CDR2 SVGIG (reference sequence).

The chain recombines TRBV6-6 with TRBJ1-2, with no clear D. From germline, CDR1 is MNHNY and CDR2 SVGAGI (reference sequence). This CDR3 comprises 13 residues. Between the trimmed V and J ends, which lost 7 bases and 7 bases, there was a span of 16 bases. CDR3 residues: CASTYGREGGYTF. CDR3 nucleotide sequence: TGTGCCAGCACCTACGGTAGGGAGGGTGGCTACACCTTC.

The V gene is TRBV11-2, the J gene TRBJ1-1; TRBD1 is a possible D gene (6 bases). This CDR3 region has 12 residues. Germline values: CDR1 SGHAT, CDR2 FQNNGV. Trimming removed 5 bases at V and 7 bases at J, with 11 bases between. The CDR3 sequence: CASSPSRGEAFF. CDR3 nucleotide sequence: TGTGCCAGCAGCCCGAGCAGGGGTGAAGCTTTCTTT.

This clone turned up a few times. The rearrangement joins TRBV4-2 to TRBJ2-1; 10 bases map to TRBD2. CDR3 length: 14 amino acids. Trimming cost V 8 bases and J 4 bases; bases outside gene matches: 5. The V gene's germline CDR1 is LGHNA and CDR2 YNFKEQ. The CDR3 region has the DNA TGTGCCAGCGGACTAGCGGTTACATACAATGAGCAGTTCTTC. Encoded protein: CASGLAVTYNEQFF.

The rearrangement links TRBV6-5 to TRBJ2-7; D possibly corresponds to TRBD1 (6 bases). Germline V gene lookup returns CDR1 MNHEY and CDR2 SVGAGI. The CDR3 has 12 residues. V lost 2 bases and J 5 bases, leaving 7 bases between the germline ends. CDR3 nucleotides: TGTGCCAGCAGTTACACAGGGAACGAGCAGTACTTC. Its protein is CASSYTGNEQYF.

The genes are TRBV6-1 and TRBJ2-5, with D possibly matching TRBD1 (5 bases). CDR3 length: 14 amino acids. CDR1 and CDR2 (germline): MNHNS, SASEGT. V was clipped by 3 bases and J by 9 bases, with 17 bases between them. CDR3 residues: CASSDVVGPVAQYF. The CDR3 DNA follows: TGTGCCAGCAGTGACGTCGTGGGGCCGGTGGCCCAGTACTTC.

The chain employs TRBV25-1 and TRBJ2-7, with D perhaps TRBD1 (6 bases). The germline gives CDR1 MGHDK, CDR2 SYGVNS. The CDR3 is 15 residues long. Trimming pared 2 bases from V and 2 bases from J, leaving 13 bases between. CDR3 nucleotide sequence: TGTGCCAGCAGTGAAAATGCAGGGGCCACCTACGAGCAGTACTTC. Amino acids: CASSENAGATYEQYF.

This chain uses TRBV5-1 with TRBJ2-5; TRBD2 agrees at 12 bases. After removal of 1 base from V and 0 bases from J, the junction contained 4 bases not matched to a gene. There are 17 residues in the CDR3. CDR1 and CDR2 (germline): SGHRS, YFSETQ. The CDR3 nucleotides are TGCGCCAGCAGCTTGCTTCCTAGCGGGAGGGACCAAGAGACCCAGTACTTC. Translation: CASSLLPSGRDQETQYF. Filled out from reference TRBV5-1 and TRBJ2-5, the complete variable domain reads KAGVTQTPRYLIKTRGQQVTLSCSPISGHRSVSWYQQTPGQGLQFLFEYFSETQRNKGNFPGRFSGRQFSNSRSEMNVSTLELGDSALYLCASSLLPSGRDQETQYFGPGTRLLVL.

V and J are TRBV5-1 and TRBJ2-7; D possibly corresponds to TRBD2 (6 bases). The CDR3 contains 14 residues. The V gene's germline CDR1 is SGHRS and CDR2 YFSETQ. V was shortened by 5 bases and J by 3 bases, with 15 bases between the two germline ends. As DNA, the CDR3 is TGCGCCAGCAGTCCTCCGGGCGGGAACTACGAGCAGTACTTC. It encodes CASSPPGGNYEQYF.

The rearrangement joins TRBV11-2 to TRBJ1-2; D is unresolved. This CDR3 contains 14 residues. The germline CDR1 and CDR2 sequences are SGHAT and FQNNGV. The V end lost 0 bases, the J end lost 2 bases, and 7 bases lay between the germline ends. This chain's CDR3 is CASSLDEANYGYTF. CDR3 in DNA: TGTGCCAGCAGCTTAGATGAGGCAAACTATGGCTACACCTTC.

Only a few counts were recorded for this clone. The chain is built from TRBV13 and TRBJ1-1, with 9 bases fitting TRBD1. Trimming removed 4 bases from V and 11 bases from J; junction bases left unmatched: 11. The CDR3 loop spans 14 amino acids. CDR1 PRHDT and CDR2 FYEKMQ come from the germline V gene (reference sequence). This CDR3 is CASSWPGTGLMAFF. For the CDR3, the DNA is TGTGCCAGCAGCTGGCCGGGGACAGGGTTGATGGCTTTCTTT. Drawing the rest from reference TRBV13 and TRBJ1-1, the complete variable domain is AAGVIQSPRHLIKEKRETATLKCYPIPRHDTVYWYQQGPGQDPQFLISFYEKMQSDKGSIPDRFSAQQFSDYHSELNMSSLELGDSALYFCASSWPGTGLMAFFGQGTRLTVV.

The J gene is TRBJ2-7, the V gene TRBV5-1, with 8 bases matching TRBD1. The CDR3 covers 14 residues. Germline V lookup: CDR1 SGHRS, CDR2 YFSETQ. V trimming: 2 bases; J trimming: 3 bases; junction bases outside the gene matches: 4. CDR3 sequence: CASSFRTGGYEQYF. CDR3 DNA: TGCGCCAGCAGCTTTCGAACAGGGGGCTACGAGCAGTACTTC.

CDR3 residues: CASSSAYEQYF. The CDR3 DNA sequence: TGTGCCAGCAGTTCAGCCTACGAGCAGTACTTC. V usage is TRBV27 and J usage is TRBJ2-7; no clear D. The CDR3 spans 11 residues. The germline V and J ends were trimmed by 4 bases and 2 bases, with 3 bases remaining between them. CDR1 and CDR2 from the germline V gene are MNHEY and SMNVEV (reference sequence).

This chain joins TRBV6-5 and TRBJ1-1, with 7 bases fitting TRBD1. Germline CDR1 is MNHEY and CDR2 is SVGAGI. With 1 base clipped from V and 7 bases from J, the junction kept 3 bases outside the gene matches. This CDR3 contains 13 residues. The CDR3 spells CASSYLGQREAFF. CDR3 DNA: TGTGCCAGCAGTTACTTGGGACAGCGTGAAGCTTTCTTT.

The rearrangement joins TRBV7-9 to TRBJ1-1; D ambiguous. Germline V lookup: CDR1 SEHNR, CDR2 FQNEAQ (reference sequence). The CDR3 runs 13 residues. The germline V and J ends were trimmed by 11 bases and 1 base, with 14 bases remaining between them. The CDR3: CAGSTQQNTEAFF. The CDR3 coding sequence is TGTGCCGGTAGCACGCAGCAGAACACTGAAGCTTTCTTT.